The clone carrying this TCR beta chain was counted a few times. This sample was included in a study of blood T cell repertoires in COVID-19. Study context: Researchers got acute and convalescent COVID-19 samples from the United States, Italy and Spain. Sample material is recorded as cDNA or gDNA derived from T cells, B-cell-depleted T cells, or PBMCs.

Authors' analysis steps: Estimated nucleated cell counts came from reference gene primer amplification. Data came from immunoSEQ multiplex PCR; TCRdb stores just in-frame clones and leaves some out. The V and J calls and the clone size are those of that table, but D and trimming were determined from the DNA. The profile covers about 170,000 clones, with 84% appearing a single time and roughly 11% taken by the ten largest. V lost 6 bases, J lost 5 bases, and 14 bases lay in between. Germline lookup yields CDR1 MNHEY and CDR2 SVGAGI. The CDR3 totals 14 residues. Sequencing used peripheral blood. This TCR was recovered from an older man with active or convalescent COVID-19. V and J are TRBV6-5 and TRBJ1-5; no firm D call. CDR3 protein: CASSGLGRHQPQHF. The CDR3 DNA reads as TGTGCCAGCAGCGGACTTGGGCGACATCAGCCCCAGCATTTT.